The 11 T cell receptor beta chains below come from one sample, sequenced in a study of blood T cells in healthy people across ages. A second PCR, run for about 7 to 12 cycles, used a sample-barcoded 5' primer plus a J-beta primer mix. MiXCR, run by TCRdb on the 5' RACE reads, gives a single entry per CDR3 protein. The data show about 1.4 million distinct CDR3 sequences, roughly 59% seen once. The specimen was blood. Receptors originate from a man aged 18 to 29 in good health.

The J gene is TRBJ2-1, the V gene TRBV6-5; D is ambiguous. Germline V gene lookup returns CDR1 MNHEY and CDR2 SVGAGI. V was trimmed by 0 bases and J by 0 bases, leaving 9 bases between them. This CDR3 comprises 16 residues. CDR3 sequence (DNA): TGTGCCAGCAGTTACTCGTATGGAAGCTCCTACAATGAGCAGTTCTTC. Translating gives CASSYSYGSSYNEQFF.

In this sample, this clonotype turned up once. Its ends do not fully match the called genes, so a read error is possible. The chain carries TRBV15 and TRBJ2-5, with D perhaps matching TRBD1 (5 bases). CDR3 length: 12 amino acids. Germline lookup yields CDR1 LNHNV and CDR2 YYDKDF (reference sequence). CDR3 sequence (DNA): TGTACCACCAGCAGGGTTAAAGAGACCCAGTACTTC. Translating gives CTTSRVKETQYF.

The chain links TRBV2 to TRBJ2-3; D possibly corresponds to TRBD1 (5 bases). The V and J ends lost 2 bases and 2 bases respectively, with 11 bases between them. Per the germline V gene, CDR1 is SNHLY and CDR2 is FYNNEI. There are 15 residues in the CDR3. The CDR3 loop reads CASSESRVFTDTQYF. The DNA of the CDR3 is TGTGCCAGCAGTGAATCCAGGGTCTTCACAGATACGCAGTATTTT. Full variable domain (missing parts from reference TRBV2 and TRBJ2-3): EPEVTQTPSHQVTQMGQEVILRCVPISNHLYFYWYRQILGQKVEFLVSFYNNEISEKSEIFDDQFSVERPDGSNFTLKIRSTKLEDSAMYFCASSESRVFTDTQYFGPGTRLTVL.

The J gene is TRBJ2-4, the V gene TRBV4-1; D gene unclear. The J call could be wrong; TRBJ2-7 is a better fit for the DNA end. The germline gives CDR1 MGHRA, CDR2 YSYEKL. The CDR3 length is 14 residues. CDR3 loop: CASSQELSTHEQYF. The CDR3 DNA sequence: TGCGCCAGCAGCCAAGAATTGTCCACCCACGAGCAGTACTTC.

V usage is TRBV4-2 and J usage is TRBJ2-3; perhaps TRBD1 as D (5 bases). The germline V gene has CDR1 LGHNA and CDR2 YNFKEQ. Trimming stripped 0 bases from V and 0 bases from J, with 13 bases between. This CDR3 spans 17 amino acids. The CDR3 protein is CASSQEGRGFSTDTQYF. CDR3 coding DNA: TGTGCCAGCAGCCAAGAGGGGCGCGGTTTTAGCACAGATACGCAGTATTTT.

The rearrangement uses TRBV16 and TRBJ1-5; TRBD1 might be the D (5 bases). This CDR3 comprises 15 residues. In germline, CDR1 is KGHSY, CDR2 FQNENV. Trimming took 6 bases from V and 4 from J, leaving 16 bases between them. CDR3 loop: CASSRGFPWNQPQHF. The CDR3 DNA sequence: TGTGCCAGCAGTAGGGGTTTTCCTTGGAATCAGCCCCAGCATTTT. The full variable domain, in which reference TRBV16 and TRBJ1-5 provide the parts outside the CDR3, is GEEVAQTPKHLVRGEGQKAKLYCAPIKGHSYVFWYQQVLKNEFKFLISFQNENVFDETGMPKERFSAKCLPNSPCSLEIQATKLEDSAVYFCASSRGFPWNQPQHFGDGTRLSIL.

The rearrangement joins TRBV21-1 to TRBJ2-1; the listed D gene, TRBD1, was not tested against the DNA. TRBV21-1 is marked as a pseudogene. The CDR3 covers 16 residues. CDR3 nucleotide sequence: TGTGCCAGCAGCAAAGCGCAGACAGGGGGGATAAATGAGCAGTTCTTC. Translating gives CASSKAQTGGINEQFF.

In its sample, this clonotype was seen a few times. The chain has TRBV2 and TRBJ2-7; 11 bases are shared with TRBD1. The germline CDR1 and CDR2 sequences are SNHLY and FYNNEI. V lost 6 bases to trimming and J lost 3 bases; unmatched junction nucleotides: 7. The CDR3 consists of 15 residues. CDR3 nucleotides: TGTGCCAGCAGCCGGGGACAGGGGGGACTCTACGAGCAGTACTTC. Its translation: CASSRGQGGLYEQYF.

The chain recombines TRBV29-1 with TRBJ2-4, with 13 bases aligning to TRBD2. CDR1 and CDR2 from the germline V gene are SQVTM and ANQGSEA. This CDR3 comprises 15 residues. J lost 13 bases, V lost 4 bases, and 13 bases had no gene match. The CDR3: CSVVGGLAGVEEQYF. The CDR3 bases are TGCAGCGTTGTAGGCGGACTAGCGGGGGTGGAAGAGCAGTACTTC.

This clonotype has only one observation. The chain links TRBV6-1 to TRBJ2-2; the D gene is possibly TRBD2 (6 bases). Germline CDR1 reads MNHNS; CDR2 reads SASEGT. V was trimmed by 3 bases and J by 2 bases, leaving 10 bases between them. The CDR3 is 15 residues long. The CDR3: CASSDWGLNTGELFF. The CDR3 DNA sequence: TGTGCCAGCAGTGACTGGGGACTTAACACCGGGGAGCTGTTTTTT.

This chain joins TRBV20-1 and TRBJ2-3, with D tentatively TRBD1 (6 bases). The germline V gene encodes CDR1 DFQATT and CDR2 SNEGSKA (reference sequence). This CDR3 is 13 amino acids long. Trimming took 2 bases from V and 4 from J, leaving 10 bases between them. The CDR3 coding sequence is TGCAGTGCTAGACACGAGGGGGCAGATACGCAGTATTTT. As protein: CSARHEGADTQYF.